Listed below are T cell receptor beta chains from one sample, sequenced in a study of shared clonotypes between healthy human individuals. The table came from immunoSEQ multiplex PCR; TCRdb's copy has only in-frame clones and leaves some out. This table has a few hundred thousand clones, roughly 70% appearing once. Specimen: memory CD4+ T cells sorted from blood. These receptors were collected from a young man in good health. Both conserved end residues are part of each CDR3. The order of the fields is CDR3 DNA, CDR3 protein, J gene, V gene, clone size, CDR3 length, D gene. A D gene is named only where the DNA matches it firmly. Size is omitted from some rows. Given values are once, few, many or a class for expanded clones.

CDR3nt: TGTGCCAGCAGCTTAAGGGGAACTAGCACAGATACGCAGTATTTT; CDR3aa: CASSLRGTSTDTQYF; j_gene: TRBJ2-3; v_gene: TRBV11-2; abundance: .; len: 15; d_gene: .
CDR3nt: TGTGCCAGCAGCCCCGAGGTGAACACTGAAGCTTTCTTT; CDR3aa: CASSPEVNTEAFF; j_gene: TRBJ1-1; v_gene: TRBV5-5; abundance: .; len: 13; d_gene: .
CDR3nt: TGCGCCAGCAGTCGACAGCCTCTAATGAACACTGAAGCTTTCTTT; CDR3aa: CASSRQPLMNTEAFF; j_gene: TRBJ1-1; v_gene: TRBV5-1; abundance: few; len: 15; d_gene: .
CDR3nt: TGTGCCAGCAGCCCCCGGTTCAGTAACACCGGGGAGCTGTTTTTT; CDR3aa: CASSPRFSNTGELFF; j_gene: TRBJ2-2; v_gene: TRBV7-9; abundance: .; len: 15; d_gene: .
CDR3nt: TGTGCCAGCAGCTTGAAGTCCATCATCTCCTACAATGAGCAGTTCTTC; CDR3aa: CASSLKSIISYNEQFF; j_gene: TRBJ2-1; v_gene: TRBV5-6; abundance: many; len: 16; d_gene: .
CDR3nt: TGTGCCAGCAGCTTATCTTTTCGGCGGGCAGATACGCAGTATTTT; CDR3aa: CASSLSFRRADTQYF; j_gene: TRBJ2-3; v_gene: TRBV7-8; abundance: once; len: 15; d_gene: .
CDR3nt: TGCGCCAGCAGTGCGAGGACCCCTCCGGAGACCCAGTACTTC; CDR3aa: CASSARTPPETQYF; j_gene: TRBJ2-5; v_gene: TRBV10-1; abundance: .; len: 14; d_gene: .
CDR3nt: TGTGCCAGCAGCTTGAGGTCGAACACCGGGGAGCTGTTTTTT; CDR3aa: CASSLRSNTGELFF; j_gene: TRBJ2-2; v_gene: TRBV5-4; abundance: .; len: 14; d_gene: .
CDR3nt: TGTGCCAGCAGCTTGAGGGGGTATAGCAATCAGCCCCAGCATTTT; CDR3aa: CASSLRGYSNQPQHF; j_gene: TRBJ1-5; v_gene: TRBV27; abundance: .; len: 15; d_gene: .
CDR3nt: TGTGCCAGCTCTCGCACGGCGCGAGAGACCCAGTACTTC; CDR3aa: CASSRTARETQYF; j_gene: TRBJ2-5; v_gene: TRBV7-2; abundance: few; len: 13; d_gene: .
CDR3nt: TGCAGTGCCCGTCTCCTATCTGAAGCTTTCTTT; CDR3aa: CSARLLSEAFF; j_gene: TRBJ1-1; v_gene: TRBV20-1; abundance: .; len: 11; d_gene: .
CDR3nt: TGTGCCAGCAGTTGGGGGGAGGCCTATGGCTACACCTTC; CDR3aa: CASSWGEAYGYTF; j_gene: TRBJ1-2; v_gene: TRBV28; abundance: .; len: 13; d_gene: .
CDR3nt: TGCAGCGTTGAAGAGGGGGCCAAGATGGGGTCCTACAATGAGCAGTTCTTC; CDR3aa: CSVEEGAKMGSYNEQFF; j_gene: TRBJ2-1; v_gene: TRBV29-1; abundance: .; len: 17; d_gene: .
CDR3nt: TGTGCCAGCGATTTAGGACAGGATGCCTTGGAGCAGTACTTC; CDR3aa: CASDLGQDALEQYF; j_gene: TRBJ2-7; v_gene: TRBV6-1; abundance: .; len: 14; d_gene: TRBD1
CDR3nt: TGTGCCAGCAGCGCTACCCAGGGGGCTGGGGCCAACGTCCTGACTTTC; CDR3aa: CASSATQGAGANVLTF; j_gene: TRBJ2-6; v_gene: TRBV5-4; abundance: once; len: 16; d_gene: TRBD1
CDR3nt: TGCAGCTACAGGACAGGGGGCGGGGTGGCCGGGGAGCTGTTTTTT; CDR3aa: CSYRTGGGVAGELFF; j_gene: TRBJ2-2; v_gene: TRBV29-1; abundance: .; len: 15; d_gene: TRBD1
CDR3nt: TGTGCCAGCAGTGCAACAGCGAACACTGAAGCTTTCTTT; CDR3aa: CASSATANTEAFF; j_gene: TRBJ1-1; v_gene: TRBV6-5; abundance: .; len: 13; d_gene: .
CDR3nt: TGTGCCAGCAGCTTAGCCGGGACAGGGGGCGAAAAACTGTTTTTT; CDR3aa: CASSLAGTGGEKLFF; j_gene: TRBJ1-4; v_gene: TRBV7-2; abundance: once; len: 15; d_gene: TRBD1
CDR3nt: TGTGCCAGCAGCACGACAGGGGGAAGCACAGATACGCAGTATTTT; CDR3aa: CASSTTGGSTDTQYF; j_gene: TRBJ2-3; v_gene: TRBV5-6; abundance: .; len: 15; d_gene: TRBD1
CDR3nt: TGTGCCAGCAGCCCAGTTCAGGATACGCAGTATTTT; CDR3aa: CASSPVQDTQYF; j_gene: TRBJ2-3; v_gene: TRBV7-9; abundance: .; len: 12; d_gene: .
CDR3nt: TGCGCCAGCAGCCCACAGGGGGCGGCAGAAAAGACCCAGTACTTC; CDR3aa: CASSPQGAAEKTQYF; j_gene: TRBJ2-5; v_gene: TRBV5-1; abundance: .; len: 15; d_gene: TRBD1
CDR3nt: TGTGCCAGCAGCCGGACATATACCTCGCAGTTCTTC; CDR3aa: CASSRTYTSQFF; j_gene: TRBJ2-1; v_gene: TRBV28; abundance: .; len: 12; d_gene: .
CDR3nt: TGTGCCAGCAGCCCTGGCGCTAGCGGAACCTACAATGAGCAGTTCTTC; CDR3aa: CASSPGASGTYNEQFF; j_gene: TRBJ2-1; v_gene: TRBV5-4; abundance: .; len: 16; d_gene: TRBD2
CDR3nt: TGCGCCAGCAGCGAACTGGGTGCAGATACGCAGTATTTT; CDR3aa: CASSELGADTQYF; j_gene: TRBJ2-3; v_gene: TRBV5-1; abundance: .; len: 13; d_gene: .
CDR3nt: TGCAGCGTTGAAGACCAGGTCACAGATACGCAGTATTTT; CDR3aa: CSVEDQVTDTQYF; j_gene: TRBJ2-3; v_gene: TRBV29-1; abundance: once; len: 13; d_gene: .
CDR3nt: TGTGCCAGCACCGAAGGGAGCGTGAATGAGCAGTTCTTC; CDR3aa: CASTEGSVNEQFF; j_gene: TRBJ2-1; v_gene: TRBV7-2; abundance: .; len: 13; d_gene: .
CDR3nt: TGTGCCAGCAGCTTAGTCCCCTTAGCGGACAATGAGCAGTTCTTC; CDR3aa: CASSLVPLADNEQFF; j_gene: TRBJ2-1; v_gene: TRBV7-2; abundance: .; len: 15; d_gene: .
CDR3nt: TGTGCCAGCAGTGCATGGGGTACTGAAGCTTTCTTT; CDR3aa: CASSAWGTEAFF; j_gene: TRBJ1-1; v_gene: TRBV6-1; abundance: .; len: 12; d_gene: .
CDR3nt: TGTGCCAGCAGCTTGAATCCAGGGGGCTCCTACGAGCAGTACTTC; CDR3aa: CASSLNPGGSYEQYF; j_gene: TRBJ2-7; v_gene: TRBV5-5; abundance: .; len: 15; d_gene: TRBD1
CDR3nt: TGTGCCAGCAGCTTGAGGGGAAACATTCAGTACTTC; CDR3aa: CASSLRGNIQYF; j_gene: TRBJ2-4; v_gene: TRBV5-4; abundance: few; len: 12; d_gene: .
CDR3nt: TGTGCCAGCAGCCCCGGTAGTGAGATTGAGCAGTACTTC; CDR3aa: CASSPGSEIEQYF; j_gene: TRBJ2-7; v_gene: TRBV13; abundance: once; len: 13; d_gene: .
CDR3nt: TGCGCCAGCAGGGCCCCGAGTAGCGGGGTAAGTCAAAACATCTACGAGCAGTACTTC; CDR3aa: CASRAPSSGVSQNIYEQYF; j_gene: TRBJ2-7; v_gene: TRBV10-2; abundance: .; len: 19; d_gene: TRBD2
CDR3nt: TGTGCCAGCAGCCACACTAGCTATGAGCAGTTCTTC; CDR3aa: CASSHTSYEQFF; j_gene: TRBJ2-1; v_gene: TRBV5-4; abundance: .; len: 12; d_gene: .
CDR3nt: TGTGCCACCACCCCGGGGTCCTACGAGCAGTACTTC; CDR3aa: CATTPGSYEQYF; j_gene: TRBJ2-7; v_gene: TRBV10-3; abundance: .; len: 12; d_gene: .
CDR3nt: TGCACCAGCAGACCAAAAAGCGGCTACGAGCAGTACTTC; CDR3aa: CTSRPKSGYEQYF; j_gene: TRBJ2-7; v_gene: TRBV1; abundance: .; len: 13; d_gene: .
CDR3nt: TGTGCCAGCAGTTTATCGGGACGGAAACAAGAGACCCAGTACTTC; CDR3aa: CASSLSGRKQETQYF; j_gene: TRBJ2-5; v_gene: TRBV28; abundance: .; len: 15; d_gene: .
CDR3nt: TGTGCCAGCACCCAGAGCGTACCCCCGAATGAAGCTTTCTTT; CDR3aa: CASTQSVPPNEAFF; j_gene: TRBJ1-1; v_gene: TRBV2; abundance: few; len: 14; d_gene: .
CDR3nt: TGCGCCAGCAGCGCCGGGACAAACCGCGCGGAGACCCAGTACTTC; CDR3aa: CASSAGTNRAETQYF; j_gene: TRBJ2-5; v_gene: TRBV5-1; abundance: few; len: 15; d_gene: .
CDR3nt: TGTGCCACCAGCAGAGGACAGGGAACCTACAATGAGCAGTTCTTC; CDR3aa: CATSRGQGTYNEQFF; j_gene: TRBJ2-1; v_gene: TRBV15; abundance: many; len: 15; d_gene: TRBD1
CDR3nt: TGCGCCAGCAGTGCGCTAGCGGGAGGCGGGGGAGAGCTGTTTTTT; CDR3aa: CASSALAGGGGELFF; j_gene: TRBJ2-2; v_gene: TRBV10-2; abundance: .; len: 15; d_gene: TRBD2
CDR3nt: TGCGCCAGCAGCTTGGTTTTAGCGGGAGAGGCAGATACGCAGTATTTT; CDR3aa: CASSLVLAGEADTQYF; j_gene: TRBJ2-3; v_gene: TRBV5-1; abundance: few; len: 16; d_gene: TRBD2
CDR3nt: TGTGCCAGCGGATTAGCGGGACCGGGCGGCATTCAGTACTTC; CDR3aa: CASGLAGPGGIQYF; j_gene: TRBJ2-4; v_gene: TRBV27; abundance: many; len: 14; d_gene: TRBD2
CDR3nt: TGTGCCAGCAGCCCCAGGTGGGAGACGAAAAACATTCAGTACTTC; CDR3aa: CASSPRWETKNIQYF; j_gene: TRBJ2-4; v_gene: TRBV7-8; abundance: once; len: 15; d_gene: .
CDR3nt: TGTGCCAGCAGCCTCAGACAGGGGGCCGTGGAGACCCAGTACTTC; CDR3aa: CASSLRQGAVETQYF; j_gene: TRBJ2-5; v_gene: TRBV6-6; abundance: .; len: 15; d_gene: TRBD1
CDR3nt: TGTGCCAGCAGCTTGGAAGAAAATGAAAAACTGTTTTTT; CDR3aa: CASSLEENEKLFF; j_gene: TRBJ1-4; v_gene: TRBV5-5; abundance: .; len: 13; d_gene: .
CDR3nt: TGTGCCAGCAGCAGGGACATTAACTATGGCTACACCTTC; CDR3aa: CASSRDINYGYTF; j_gene: TRBJ1-2; v_gene: TRBV25-1; abundance: .; len: 13; d_gene: .
CDR3nt: TGTGCCAGCTCACAGCTCACAGATACGCAGTATTTT; CDR3aa: CASSQLTDTQYF; j_gene: TRBJ2-3; v_gene: TRBV18; abundance: .; len: 12; d_gene: .
CDR3nt: TGCAGCGTCCCCCCTGGGGGTAGCGGGAGTACGGGCGGGCAGTTCTTC; CDR3aa: CSVPPGGSGSTGGQFF; j_gene: TRBJ2-1; v_gene: TRBV29-1; abundance: few; len: 16; d_gene: TRBD2
CDR3nt: TGTGCCAGCACAATAATAAGGGAGGCCCCAGGGGAGCAGTTCTTC; CDR3aa: CASTIIREAPGEQFF; j_gene: TRBJ2-1; v_gene: TRBV6-4; abundance: .; len: 15; d_gene: .
CDR3nt: TGTGCCAGCAGCTTCACGCATAGGACTAGCGAGAATGAGCAGTTCTTC; CDR3aa: CASSFTHRTSENEQFF; j_gene: TRBJ2-1; v_gene: TRBV11-3; abundance: .; len: 16; d_gene: TRBD2
CDR3nt: TGTGCCAGCGCACGGGAGTCGACAGATACGCAGTATTTT; CDR3aa: CASARESTDTQYF; j_gene: TRBJ2-3; v_gene: TRBV2; abundance: .; len: 13; d_gene: .
CDR3nt: TGTGCCAGCAGTCCCTCGGGACAGCTTCGTAACTATGGCTACACCTTC; CDR3aa: CASSPSGQLRNYGYTF; j_gene: TRBJ1-2; v_gene: TRBV28; abundance: once; len: 16; d_gene: TRBD1